Presented here are 32 T cell receptor beta chains from one specimen sequenced in a study of response to subunit inactivated influenza vaccine. TCRdb reanalysed the RT-PCR reads using MiXCR and keeps one entry per CDR3 protein. The profile shows 500,000 to 650,000 distinct CDR3 sequences, 7.6% of them singletons. This material consisted of PBMCs from blood, taken about 24 months after vaccination. The source of these receptors is a man aged 50-75 years who received an inactivated influenza vaccine.

The CDR3, as DNA: TGTGCCAGCGTAGGGGTCGGCCGTTCCGAGCAGTACTTC. Protein product: CASVGVGRSEQYF. This chain connects TRBV6-1 to TRBJ2-7; TRBD1 might be the D (5 bases). Germline V lookup: CDR1 MNHNS, CDR2 SASEGT. The CDR3 loop spans 13 amino acids. V was clipped by 8 bases and J by 6 bases, with 17 bases between them.

This clonotype was observed a few times. The chain uses TRBV10-3 and TRBJ2-7; perhaps TRBD1 as D (5 bases). CDR1 ENHRY and CDR2 SYGVKD come from the germline V gene. The V gene lost 5 bases and the J gene lost 0 bases, with 14 bases spanning the gap. This CDR3 contains 15 residues. CDR3 nucleotides: TGTGCCATCAGTAAACCTGACAGCCTCTCCTACGAGCAGTACTTC. Its protein product is CAISKPDSLSYEQYF.

In its sample, this clonotype was seen a few times. The CDR3 region has the DNA TGTGCCAGCAGTTTGGGAATCAAGCCCCAGCATTTT. Translation gives CASSLGIKPQHF. The J gene is TRBJ1-5, the V gene TRBV7-9; D not resolved. Deletions cut 6 bases from V and 8 bases from J, with 11 bases between. The length of the CDR3 is 12 residues. Germline lookup yields CDR1 SEHNR and CDR2 FQNEAQ (reference sequence).

The sample holds one count of this clonotype. The V and J genes are TRBV19 and TRBJ1-1, with D tentatively TRBD1 (5 bases). Between the trimmed V and J ends, which lost 3 bases and 7 bases, there was a span of 18 bases. The germline V gene has CDR1 LNHDA and CDR2 SQIVND (reference sequence). This CDR3 has 15 residues. The CDR3, as DNA: TGTGCCAGTAGTATTTCTTTGAGGCCCGACAGTGAAGCTTTCTTT. This translates into CASSISLRPDSEAFF.

This clonotype was seen a handful of times. The chain has TRBV4-2 and TRBJ2-3; 13 nucleotides line up with TRBD2. The V segment lost 4 bases and the J segment 2 bases; nucleotides outside the gene matches: 9. The V gene's germline CDR1 is LGHNA and CDR2 YNFKEQ. The CDR3 is made up of 18 amino acids. The CDR3 DNA sequence: TGTGCCAGCAGCCGCATACCCGGGACTAGCGGGGTCACAGATACGCAGTATTTT. This gives the protein CASSRIPGTSGVTDTQYF.

This clonotype showed up just a few times. This chain uses TRBV29-1 with TRBJ2-5; TRBD2 agrees at 8 bases. This CDR3 has 12 amino acids. Germline CDR1 is SQVTM and CDR2 is ANQGSEA. The trim removed 2 bases at V and 5 bases at J, leaving 1 base unmatched. CDR3 DNA sequence: TGCAGCGTTGAAAGCGGGAGCGAGACCCAGTACTTC. It is translated as CSVESGSETQYF.

The chain combines TRBV7-7 with TRBJ2-6; no reliable D call. CDR1 and CDR2 from the germline V gene are SSHAT and FNYEAQ (reference sequence). The ends were cut back, 4 bases at V and 0 bases at J, with 7 bases in the middle. The CDR3 has 15 amino acids. The CDR3 DNA follows: TGTGCCAGCAGCTCGCTGAGCTCTGGGGCCAACGTCCTGACTTTC. This gives the protein CASSSLSSGANVLTF. The whole variable domain, filled in from reference TRBV7-7 and TRBJ2-6, reads GAGVSQSPRYKVTKRGQDVTLRCDPISSHATLYWYQQALGQGPEFLTYFNYEAQPDKSGLPSDRFSAERPEGSISTLTIQRTEQRDSAMYRCASSSLSSGANVLTFGAGSRLTVL.

The sample holds many counts of this clonotype. The rearrangement joins TRBV4-2 to TRBJ2-4, with D unclear. This CDR3 contains 13 residues. V dropped 1 base and J dropped 5 bases, with 6 bases sitting between them. CDR1 is LGHNA and CDR2 is YNFKEQ in the germline V gene. The CDR3 is CASSQGQQNIQYF. In DNA, the CDR3 is TGTGCCAGCAGCCAAGGGCAGCAAAACATTCAGTACTTC.

This clonotype was counted ten times or more. The chain couples TRBV7-2 to TRBJ2-1; TRBD2 aligns across 7 bases. CDR1 is SGHTA, CDR2 FQGNSA, per germline. The CDR3 runs 17 residues. V dropped 4 bases and J dropped 5; count of bases not matched to a gene: 14. The CDR3 protein is CASSSLSISGTNNEQFF. The CDR3 nucleotides are TGTGCCAGCAGCTCTCTTAGTATCAGCGGGACGAACAATGAGCAGTTCTTC. The whole variable domain, filled in from reference TRBV7-2 and TRBJ2-1, reads GAGVSQSPSNKVTEKGKDVELRCDPISGHTALYWYRQSLGQGLEFLIYFQGNSAPDKSGLPSDRFSAERTGGSVSTLTIQRTQQEDSAVYLCASSSLSISGTNNEQFFGPGTRLTVL.

The rearrangement uses TRBV10-3 and TRBJ2-7, with D uncertain. The germline V gene encodes CDR1 ENHRY and CDR2 SYGVKD. V was clipped by 6 bases and J by 1 base, with 13 bases between them. There are 14 residues in the CDR3. The CDR3 loop reads CAISSSDGSYEQYF. CDR3 nucleotide sequence: TGTGCCATCAGCAGCTCGGACGGGTCCTACGAGCAGTACTTC.

The V gene is TRBV30, the J gene TRBJ1-2, with D unresolved. Germline CDR1 and CDR2: GTSNPN and SVGIG (reference sequence). The CDR3 is 12 residues long. With 0 bases removed from V and 4 bases from J, the gap between germline ends came to 6 bases. In DNA form, the CDR3 reads TGTGCCTGGAGTGTACAACTCTATGGCTACACCTTC. It translates to CAWSVQLYGYTF.

This clonotype was detected only a few times. The rearrangement joins TRBV6-5 to TRBJ2-7; 11 bases are shared with TRBD1. CDR1 is MNHEY and CDR2 is SVGAGI in the germline V gene. V lost 1 base and J lost 3; bases outside the gene matches: 11. CDR3 length: 18 residues. The DNA for the CDR3 is TGTGCCAGCAGTTACTGGGCCGGGGACAGGGGGTCTATCTACGAGCAGTACTTC. Amino acid sequence: CASSYWAGDRGSIYEQYF.

This chain uses TRBV6-1 with TRBJ1-1; D is uncertain. Germline lookup yields CDR1 MNHNS and CDR2 SASEGT. The CDR3 covers 14 residues. The V and J ends lost 6 bases and 0 bases respectively, with 11 bases between them. The CDR3 protein is CASRLQLMNTEAFF. The CDR3 nucleotides read TGTGCCAGCAGACTACAGCTCATGAACACTGAAGCTTTCTTT.

The CDR3 loop is CSARDLGAPLHF. CDR3 coding DNA: TGCAGTGCTAGAGATTTAGGGGCACCCCTCCACTTT. The chain carries TRBV20-1 and TRBJ1-6, with TRBD1 as a possible D gene (5 bases). The CDR3 sequence is 12 residues long. The ends were cut back, 0 bases at V and 11 bases at J, with 8 bases in the middle. Germline-derived CDR1 and CDR2 are DFQATT and SNEGSKA (reference sequence).

V gene TRBV4-1 combines with J gene TRBJ2-3, with D perhaps assigned TRBD1 or TRBD2 (5 bases each). CDR3 length: 17 amino acids. The germline V gene encodes CDR1 MGHRA and CDR2 YSYEKL. V was cut by 1 base and J by 6 bases, with 20 bases left in between. The CDR3 sequence: CASSQGDGRRRLDTQYF. The CDR3 coding sequence is TGCGCCAGCAGCCAAGGGGACGGTAGGAGAAGGCTCGATACGCAGTATTTT.

The chain uses TRBV20-1 and TRBJ2-1, with 12 bases that match TRBD2. Germline loops: CDR1 DFQATT, CDR2 SNEGSKA (reference sequence). The V gene end was trimmed by 6 bases and the J gene end by 7 bases; junction bases not matched to a gene: 16. The CDR3 runs to 17 residues. CDR3: CSAAGTSGFRGQNEQFF. CDR3 nucleotide sequence: TGCAGTGCGGCCGGGACTAGCGGGTTCCGCGGGCAAAATGAGCAGTTCTTC.

This chain joins TRBV29-1 and TRBJ2-2; D remains ambiguous. CDR1 and CDR2 (germline): SQVTM, ANQGSEA. This CDR3 has 12 amino acids. Trimming took 4 bases from V and 4 from J, leaving 7 bases between them. CDR3 DNA: TGCAGCGTTGTAGGGTCCACCGGGGAGCTGTTTTTT. Amino acids: CSVVGSTGELFF.

The sample holds many counts of this clonotype. V gene TRBV28 combines with J gene TRBJ2-2, with D unresolved. Trimming stripped 6 bases from V and 5 bases from J, with 13 bases between. In germline, CDR1 is MDHEN, CDR2 SYDVKM. The CDR3 is 14 residues long. CDR3 residues: CASRGQRDTGELFF. The CDR3 nucleotides read TGTGCCAGCAGGGGCCAGCGAGATACCGGGGAGCTGTTTTTT. The full variable domain, with the rest looked up from reference TRBV28 and TRBJ2-2, is DVKVTQSSRYLVKRTGEKVFLECVQDMDHENMFWYRQDPGLGLRLIYFSYDVKMKEKGDIPEGYSVSREKKERFSLILESASTNQTSMYLCASRGQRDTGELFFGEGSRLTVL.

The chain couples TRBV4-2 to TRBJ2-5; 7 bases fit TRBD2. The CDR3 is 16 amino acids. The junction had 5 bases not matched to a gene; V was cut back by 0 bases and J by 1 base. In germline, CDR1 is LGHNA, CDR2 YNFKEQ. The CDR3 DNA follows: TGTGCCAGCAGCCAAGAGGGTAGCGGGTTCCAAGAGACCCAGTACTTC. Amino acid sequence: CASSQEGSGFQETQYF.

The chain uses TRBV4-2 and TRBJ2-2; D is possibly TRBD1 or TRBD2 (5 bases each). The CDR3 length is 16 residues. CDR1 and CDR2 from the germline V gene are LGHNA and YNFKEQ. Trimming shortened V by 3 bases and J by 11 bases, and 22 bases separated the two germline ends. The CDR3 DNA is TGTGCCAGCAGCCACAACCTCCCGGGACCCGAGATTGAGCTGTTTTTT. Its protein product is CASSHNLPGPEIELFF.

This clonotype was seen more than once but under ten times. The chain couples TRBV7-8 to TRBJ2-7; TRBD2 matches 8 bases. Trimming took 3 bases from V and 0 from J; bases not matched to a gene: 7. Germline assignment: CDR1 SGHVS and CDR2 FQNEAQ. The CDR3 contains 16 residues. CDR3 coding DNA: TGTGCCAGCAGCTTGGGGGGACTAGGCAGCTCCTACGAGCAGTACTTC. Its translation is CASSLGGLGSSYEQYF.

At least ten counts were recorded for this clonotype. V is TRBV15 and J is TRBJ2-2, with a tentative D call TRBD1 (5 bases). The CDR3 has 16 amino acids. CDR1 is LNHNV and CDR2 is YYDKDF in the germline V gene (reference sequence). V was pared by 2 bases and J by 1 base, with 11 bases between. CDR3 nucleotides: TGTGCCACCAGCAGACCGACAGACATGAACACCGGGGAGCTGTTTTTT. Its translation is CATSRPTDMNTGELFF. Filled out from reference TRBV15 and TRBJ2-2, the complete variable domain reads DAMVIQNPRYQVTQFGKPVTLSCSQTLNHNVMYWYQQKSSQAPKLLFHYYDKDFNNEADTPDNFQSRRPNTSFCFLDIRSPGLGDTAMYLCATSRPTDMNTGELFFGEGSRLTVL.

At least ten counts were recorded for this clonotype. V and J are TRBV25-1 and TRBJ2-5, with D hard to call. With 1 base removed from V and 5 bases from J, the gap between germline ends came to 14 bases. The length of the CDR3 is 15 residues. CDR1 MGHDK and CDR2 SYGVNS come from the germline V gene. CDR3 nucleotides: TGTGCCAGCAGTGAATTGCGGTTCACGGAGGAGACCCAGTACTTC. This codes for CASSELRFTEETQYF.

Many counts were recorded for this clonotype. The rearrangement uses TRBV29-1 and TRBJ1-2; a possible D gene is TRBD1 (5 bases). The germline gives CDR1 SQVTM, CDR2 ANQGSEA. Trimming removed 5 bases from V and 4 bases from J, with 14 bases in between. This CDR3 contains 13 residues. CDR3 nucleotide sequence: TGCAGCGTTACCTGGGGGGGAGGCTATGGCTACACCTTC. This codes for CSVTWGGGYGYTF.

J is TRBJ2-7 and V is TRBV20-1, with D tentatively TRBD1 (6 bases). This CDR3 is built from 12 residues. CDR1 DFQATT and CDR2 SNEGSKA come from the germline V gene (reference sequence). The CDR3 DNA sequence: TGCAGAGCAGGACAGCCTACCTACGAGCAGTACTTC. As protein: CRAGQPTYEQYF.

This clonotype was seen a few times. The V and J genes are TRBV5-1 and TRBJ2-7, with D perhaps matching TRBD1 (5 bases). Germline CDR1 and CDR2: SGHRS and YFSETQ. CDR3 size: 15 residues. V was shortened by 0 bases and J by 3 bases, with 13 bases between the two germline ends. The CDR3 DNA sequence: TGCGCCAGCAGCTTGGCTACCAGGGTAATCTACGAGCAGTACTTC. Its protein is CASSLATRVIYEQYF.

This clonotype was detected ten times or more. V gene TRBV20-1 combines with J gene TRBJ2-1; D gene ambiguous. Per the germline V gene, CDR1 is DFQATT and CDR2 is SNEGSKA (reference sequence). The CDR3 runs to 12 residues. Trimming cost V 6 bases and J 3 bases, with 9 bases left between them. This CDR3 reads CSAAILYNEQFF. CDR3 DNA: TGCAGTGCCGCAATACTCTACAATGAGCAGTTCTTC.

This clonotype has a handful of counts. CDR3 bases: TGTGCCAGCAGCTTAAACCCCCTCAAGGGGGGTTTCAATCAGCCCCAGCATTTT. Encoded protein: CASSLNPLKGGFNQPQHF. The J gene is TRBJ1-5, the V gene TRBV11-2; D possibly corresponds to TRBD1 (6 bases). Germline V gene lookup returns CDR1 SGHAT and CDR2 FQNNGV. CDR3 length equals 18 residues. Deletions cut 2 bases from V and 3 bases from J, with 20 bases between.

J is TRBJ2-3 and V is TRBV28; TRBD2 matches at 11 bases. This CDR3 is 16 amino acids long. The germline V gene has CDR1 MDHEN and CDR2 SYDVKM. J gave up 4 bases and V 5 bases, and 8 bases lay outside the gene matches. DNA of the CDR3: TGTGCCAGCAGTACCTATAGCGGGGGGGTCGCAGATACGCAGTATTTT. Amino acid sequence: CASSTYSGGVADTQYF.

The table lists this clonotype with a few counts. V gene TRBV29-1 combines with J gene TRBJ2-3; possible D gene TRBD2, 7 bases. The CDR3 loop spans 14 amino acids. V lost 2 bases to trimming and J lost 4 bases, with 13 bases between them. CDR1 is SQVTM, CDR2 ANQGSEA, per germline. The CDR3 coding sequence is TGCAGCGTTGAAACAGGGAGGGGTCCAGATACGCAGTATTTT. Its protein product is CSVETGRGPDTQYF.

The chain employs TRBV7-8 and TRBJ1-1; 7 bases are shared with TRBD1. CDR1 is SGHVS, CDR2 FQNEAQ, per germline. The length of the CDR3 is 16 residues. J gave up 0 bases and V 5 bases, and 9 bases lay outside the gene matches. The DNA of the CDR3 is TGTGCCAGCAGCATCCCGACAGGGCGAATGAACACTGAAGCTTTCTTT. Protein sequence: CASSIPTGRMNTEAFF. Looking up the rest from reference TRBV7-8 and TRBJ1-1 gives the full variable domain: GAGVSQSPRYKVAKRGQDVALRCDPISGHVSLFWYQQALGQGPEFLTYFQNEAQLDKSGLPSDRFFAERPEGSVSTLKIQRTQQEDSAVYLCASSIPTGRMNTEAFFGQGTRLTVV.

This clonotype was seen only a few times. This may stem from a read error, because a much larger clone lies one nucleotide away. The gene calls are TRBV3-1 and TRBJ2-3, with D maybe TRBD2 (6 bases). The germline gives CDR1 LGHDT, CDR2 YNNKEL (reference sequence). The CDR3 totals 12 residues. The V and J ends lost 8 bases and 0 bases respectively, with 6 bases between them. The CDR3 spells CASGGSTDTQYF. The DNA of the CDR3 is TGTGCCAGCGGGGGGAGCACAGATACGCAGTATTTT.